The 11 T cell receptor beta chains in this list originate from one sample, sequenced in a study of control samples from healthy donors and cancer patients (dated by TCRdb to about 2020). Libraries came from the immunoSEQ multiplex PCR assay. TCRdb's version of the immuneACCESS table is confined to in-frame rearrangements and falls short of the full clone set. An unresolved V gene accounts for under half of the shortfall where checked; the remainder is of unknown origin. The sample profile shows about 44,000 clones; 87% of them were found once. The leading ten clones occupy 9.5% to 13% of the sample. The sample taken for sequencing was PBMCs. The receptors come from a woman aged 55-69 years with lung cancer.

The chain links TRBV18 to TRBJ2-7, with D unclear. The ends were cut back, 6 bases at V and 2 bases at J, with 14 bases in the middle. Germline V lookup: CDR1 KGHSH, CDR2 LQKENI. This CDR3 spans 14 amino acids. This CDR3 is CASSMGRATYEQYF. CDR3 nucleotide sequence: TGTGCCAGCTCGATGGGTCGGGCTACCTACGAGCAGTACTTC.

The V gene is TRBV24-1, the J gene TRBJ2-2; D call uncertain. V gave up 0 bases and J gave up 7 bases, with 8 bases separating them. The germline CDR1 and CDR2 sequences are KGHDR and SFDVKD. The CDR3 runs to 14 residues. Here the CDR3 reads CATSDLRWGGELFF. The CDR3 DNA reads as TGTGCCACCAGTGATTTGCGCTGGGGCGGGGAGCTGTTTTTT.

The chain recombines TRBV15 with TRBJ2-1; D might be TRBD1 or TRBD2, each matching 5 bases. This CDR3 spans 13 amino acids. Trimming left V 5 bases short and J 6 bases short, with 11 bases between. CDR1 is LNHNV and CDR2 is YYDKDF in the germline V gene (reference sequence). As DNA, the CDR3 is TGTGCCACCAGCGTCGGGACCGGCAATGAGCAGTTCTTC. Translated, it gives CATSVGTGNEQFF. The full variable domain, its missing parts supplied by reference TRBV15 and TRBJ2-1, is DAMVIQNPRYQVTQFGKPVTLSCSQTLNHNVMYWYQQKSSQAPKLLFHYYDKDFNNEADTPDNFQSRRPNTSFCFLDIRSPGLGDTAMYLCATSVGTGNEQFFGPGTRLTVL.

The chain carries TRBV7-9 and TRBJ2-1, with 10 positions matching TRBD2. V dropped 4 bases and J dropped 6; count of bases not matched to a gene: 6. The germline V gene encodes CDR1 SEHNR and CDR2 FQNEAQ (reference sequence). The CDR3 sequence is 15 residues long. CDR3 region: CASSWRTSGTNEQFF. The CDR3, as DNA: TGTGCCAGCAGCTGGAGGACTAGCGGCACCAATGAGCAGTTCTTC.

V gene TRBV19 combines with J gene TRBJ2-7; D call uncertain. V was cut by 5 bases and J by 2 bases, with 10 bases left in between. CDR1 is LNHDA, CDR2 SQIVND, per germline (reference sequence). The CDR3 extends over 13 amino acids. This chain's CDR3 is CASSYQVTYEQYF. The CDR3, as DNA: TGTGCCAGTAGTTACCAAGTCACCTACGAGCAGTACTTC.

This chain uses TRBV27 with TRBJ1-6, with D unresolved. V was shortened by 5 bases and J by 7 bases, with 12 bases between the two germline ends. The CDR3 loop spans 14 amino acids. The germline gives CDR1 MNHEY, CDR2 SMNVEV (reference sequence). CDR3 in DNA: TGTGCCAGCAGTCCTCGACGTGCCAATTCACCCCTCCACTTT. It specifies CASSPRRANSPLHF.

The chain uses TRBV4-1 and TRBJ1-2; D might be TRBD1 (6 bases). CDR1 is MGHRA, CDR2 YSYEKL, per germline. CDR3 length equals 14 residues. The V end lost 0 bases, the J end lost 7 bases, and 12 bases lay between the germline ends. CDR3 nucleotide sequence: TGCGCCAGCAGCCAAGATGAGGGGGTCGGTGGCTACACCTTC. Amino acids: CASSQDEGVGGYTF.

The CDR3 is CASSELAGGVGANVLTF. CDR3 DNA: TGTGCCAGCAGTGAACTAGCGGGAGGCGTGGGGGCCAACGTCCTGACTTTC. The chain carries TRBV6-1 and TRBJ2-6; TRBD2 aligns across 11 bases. The V and J ends lost 2 bases and 4 bases, in that order; junction bases with no gene match: 4. The germline CDR1 and CDR2 sequences are MNHNS and SASEGT. There are 17 residues in the CDR3.

The chain carries TRBV4-3 and TRBJ1-1, with D possibly matching TRBD1 (6 bases). Germline assignment: CDR1 LGHNA and CDR2 YSLEER. This CDR3 contains 14 residues. Trimming cost V 0 bases and J 7 bases, with 12 bases left between them. CDR3 DNA sequence: TGCGCCAGCAGCCAAGATACAACAGGGCGTGAAGCTTTCTTT. Its translation is CASSQDTTGREAFF.

The chain carries TRBV30 and TRBJ2-7; TRBD2 matches at 9 bases. CDR1 and CDR2 (germline): GTSNPN, SVGIG (reference sequence). The J segment lost 6 bases and the V segment lost 1 base, leaving 16 bases of the junction unmatched. The CDR3 totals 17 residues. The CDR3 here is CAWSDPPGGAGGGEQYF. The CDR3 DNA is TGTGCCTGGAGTGATCCCCCCGGGGGAGCGGGAGGCGGCGAGCAGTACTTC.

The V gene is TRBV5-1, the J gene TRBJ1-2; no reliable D call. The CDR3 loop spans 13 amino acids. Trimming removed 1 base from V and 4 bases from J, with 8 bases in between. Germline assignment: CDR1 SGHRS and CDR2 YFSETQ. This CDR3 reads CASSLSRLYGYTF. CDR3 bases: TGCGCCAGCAGCTTGTCCAGGCTCTATGGCTACACCTTC.